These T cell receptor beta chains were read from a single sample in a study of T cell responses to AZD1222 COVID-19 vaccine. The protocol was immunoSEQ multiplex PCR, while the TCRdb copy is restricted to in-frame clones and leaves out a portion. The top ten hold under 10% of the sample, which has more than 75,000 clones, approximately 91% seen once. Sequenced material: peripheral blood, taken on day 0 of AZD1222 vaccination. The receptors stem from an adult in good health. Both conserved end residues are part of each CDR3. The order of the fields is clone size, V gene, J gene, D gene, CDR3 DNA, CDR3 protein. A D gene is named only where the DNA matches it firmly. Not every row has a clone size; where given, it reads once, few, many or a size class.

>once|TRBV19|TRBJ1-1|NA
TGTGCCAGTAGTATCTCGGCAGGGGTCCCTGAAGCTTTCTTT
CASSISAGVPEAFF
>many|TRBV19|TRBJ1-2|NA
TGTGCCAGTAGTAACTGGACCGCTGCTAACTATGGCTACACCTTC
CASSNWTAANYGYTF
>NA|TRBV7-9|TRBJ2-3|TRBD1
TGTGCCAGCAGCTTAGGCCAGGGGGCCGCAGATACGCAGTATTTT
CASSLGQGAADTQYF
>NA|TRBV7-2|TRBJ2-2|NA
TGTGCCAGCAGCTTAAAGGGGCTAGATTCCGGGGAGCTGTTTTTT
CASSLKGLDSGELFF
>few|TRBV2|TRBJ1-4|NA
TGTGCCAGCAGGCCAAGAGGGGGGGCTAATGAAAAACTGTTTTTT
CASRPRGGANEKLFF
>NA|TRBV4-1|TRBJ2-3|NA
TGCGCCAGCAGCCTTCTTGTCGGTGTAGCGCCGCCAGATACGCAGTATTTT
CASSLLVGVAPPDTQYF
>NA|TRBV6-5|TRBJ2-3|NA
TGTGCCAGCAGTTACCGTCTACCCCGAAGCACAGATACGCAGTATTTT
CASSYRLPRSTDTQYF
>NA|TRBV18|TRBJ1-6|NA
TGTGCCAGCTCACCACTCTCCACGGGGGCTACATCTTCACCCCTCCACTTT
CASSPLSTGATSSPLHF
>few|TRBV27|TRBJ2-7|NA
TGTGCCAGCAGTCTGGCAGCCTACTACGAGCAGTACTTC
CASSLAAYYEQYF
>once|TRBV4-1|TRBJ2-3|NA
TGCGCCAGCCGTTTACAGGGAGCAGATACGCAGTATTTT
CASRLQGADTQYF
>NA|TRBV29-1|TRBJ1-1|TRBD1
TGCAGCGCGAACAGGGGCCCCGGAGAAGCTTTCTTT
CSANRGPGEAFF
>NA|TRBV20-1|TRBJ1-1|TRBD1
TGCAGTGCTAGTAAGATGGAGGGGGCAGCTTTCTTT
CSASKMEGAAFF
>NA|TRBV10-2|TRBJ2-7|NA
TGCGCCAGCAGTGAGGGGAGGGGGAGGAACTACGAGCAGTACTTC
CASSEGRGRNYEQYF
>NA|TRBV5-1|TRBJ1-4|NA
TGCGCCAGCAGCTTCCAGGGGACCTATAATGAAAAACTGTTTTTT
CASSFQGTYNEKLFF
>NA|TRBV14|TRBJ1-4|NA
TGTGCCAGCAGCCGCGCGATTAATGAAAAACTGTTTTTT
CASSRAINEKLFF
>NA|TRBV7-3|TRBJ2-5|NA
TGTGCCAGCAGCTTAACGTTAGGGGAGACCCAGTACTTC
CASSLTLGETQYF
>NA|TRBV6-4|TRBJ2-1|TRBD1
TGTGCCAGCAGTGACTCGGGACAGGGTATCCACAATGAGCAGTTCTTC
CASSDSGQGIHNEQFF
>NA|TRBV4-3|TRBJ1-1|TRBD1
TGCGCCAGCAGCCAACCAGGGGGTATCTCTGAAGCTTTCTTT
CASSQPGGISEAFF
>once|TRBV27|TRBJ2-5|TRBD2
TGTGCCAGCAGTTTCCTTGGGGAGGGCGAGACCCAGTACTTC
CASSFLGEGETQYF
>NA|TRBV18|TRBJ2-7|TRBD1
TGTGCCAGCTCACGGACAGGTTCGAACGAGCAGTACTTC
CASSRTGSNEQYF
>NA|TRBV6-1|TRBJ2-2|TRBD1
TGTGCCAGCAGTGGGAGGGGAAGCTGGGACAGGGGTGCCGGGGAGCTGTTTTTT
CASSGRGSWDRGAGELFF
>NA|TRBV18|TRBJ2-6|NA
TGTGCCAGCTCACCAGCGTCAGGGGAGTGGTCTGGGGCCAACGTCCTGACTTTC
CASSPASGEWSGANVLTF
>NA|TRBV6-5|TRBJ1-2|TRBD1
TGTGCCAGCAGTTTCTGGACAGGGGGGATCTATGGCTACACCTTC
CASSFWTGGIYGYTF
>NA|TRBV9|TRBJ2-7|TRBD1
TGTGCCAGCAGCGTAAACGACAGGGGGCTCGGCGAGCAGTACTTC
CASSVNDRGLGEQYF
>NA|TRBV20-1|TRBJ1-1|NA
TGCAGTGCTAGCCAGGACACTGAAGCTTTCTTT
CSASQDTEAFF
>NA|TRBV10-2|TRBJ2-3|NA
TGCGCCAGCAGTGTGCTCGCGGGATTGGCGGATACGCAGTATTTT
CASSVLAGLADTQYF
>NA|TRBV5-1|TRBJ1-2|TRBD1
TGCGCCAGCAGCTCAGACTCGACAGGGCGGTATGGCTACACCTTC
CASSSDSTGRYGYTF
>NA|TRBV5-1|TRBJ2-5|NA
TGCGCCAGCAGCTTGGCCGATGTAGAGACCCAGTACTTC
CASSLADVETQYF
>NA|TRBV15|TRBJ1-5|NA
TGTGCCACCAGCAGAACGAGGGGAAATCAGCCCCAGCATTTT
CATSRTRGNQPQHF
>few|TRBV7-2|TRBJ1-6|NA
TGTGCCAGCAGCCCCCAGTCCCGTTCACCCCTCCACTTT
CASSPQSRSPLHF
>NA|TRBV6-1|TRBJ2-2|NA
TGTGCCAGCAGTGTCAGGGCCGCGGTTGGCACCGGGGAGCTGTTTTTT
CASSVRAAVGTGELFF
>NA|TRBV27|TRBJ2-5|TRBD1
TGTGCCAGCAGTTTATCGCCAGGGGGCGCCGAGACCCAGTACTTC
CASSLSPGGAETQYF
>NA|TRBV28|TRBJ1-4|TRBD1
TGTGCCAGCAGTCTGGGACAGGGGGCAACTAATGAAAAACTGTTTTTT
CASSLGQGATNEKLFF
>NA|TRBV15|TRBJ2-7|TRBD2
TGTGCCACCAGCAGACCTACCCGGGACTACCCACTCTACGAGCAGTACTTC
CATSRPTRDYPLYEQYF
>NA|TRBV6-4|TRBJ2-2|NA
TGTGCCAGCAGGGGTTCGGTCACCGGGGAGCTGTTTTTT
CASRGSVTGELFF
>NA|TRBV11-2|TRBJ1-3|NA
TGTGCCAGCAGCTCCCGGACGGACTCTGGAAACACCATATATTTT
CASSSRTDSGNTIYF
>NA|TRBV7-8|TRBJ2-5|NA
TGTGCCAGCGAGCCCGGGACCCGGGGGACCCAGTACTTC
CASEPGTRGTQYF
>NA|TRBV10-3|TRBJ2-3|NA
TGTGCCATCAGTGAGACTAGCACAGATACGCAGTATTTT
CAISETSTDTQYF
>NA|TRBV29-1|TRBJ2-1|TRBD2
TGCAGCGTTCAGACTAGCGGGGGGACAAATGAGCAGTTCTTC
CSVQTSGGTNEQFF
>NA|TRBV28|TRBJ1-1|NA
TGTGCCAGCAGTTTGGGACGTAACACTGAAGCTTTCTTT
CASSLGRNTEAFF
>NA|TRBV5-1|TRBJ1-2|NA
TGCGCCAGCAGCTTGGATGCTTCCGGGAATGGCTACACCTTC
CASSLDASGNGYTF
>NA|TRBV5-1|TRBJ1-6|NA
TGCGCCAGCAGCTTCCGGGACGGTAATTCACCCCTCCACTTT
CASSFRDGNSPLHF
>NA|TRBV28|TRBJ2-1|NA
TGTGCCAGCAGTTCTCCCACCCCGGGACTCAACAATGAGCAGTTCTTC
CASSSPTPGLNNEQFF
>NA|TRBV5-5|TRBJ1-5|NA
TGTGCCAGCAGCTTGGCCGAGAGCAATCAGCCCCAGCATTTT
CASSLAESNQPQHF
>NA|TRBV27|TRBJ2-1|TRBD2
TGTGCCAGCAGTTTCGACGTAGCGGGAGTATCGGATGAGCAGTTCTTC
CASSFDVAGVSDEQFF